These 8 T cell receptor beta chains share one sample of origin, sequenced in a study of shared clonotypes between healthy human individuals. This table comes from immunoSEQ multiplex PCR, and its TCRdb copy is limited to in-frame clones, with some not included. The sample shows roughly 2.5 million clones, around 90% of them seen only once. The sample consisted of naive CD4+ T cells sorted from blood. As for subset: CD45RA+ positively selected. The source of these receptors is a man aged 18 to 29 in good health.

The J gene is TRBJ1-1, the V gene TRBV7-3; D unresolved. The germline V and J ends were trimmed by 4 bases and 1 base, with 10 bases remaining between them. The germline CDR1 and CDR2 sequences are SGHTA and FQGTGA. This CDR3 comprises 14 residues. In nucleotides, the CDR3 is TGTGCCAGCAGCTCCCCGGGCAGGAACACTGAAGCTTTCTTT. Translated: CASSSPGRNTEAFF.

This clone was detected only once. V and J are TRBV6-5 and TRBJ2-1; 16 positions match TRBD2. Germline assignment: CDR1 MNHEY and CDR2 SVGAGI. The CDR3 contains 15 residues. The junction had 3 bases not matched to a gene; V was cut back by 4 bases and J by 9 bases. The CDR3 protein is CASSSGTSGGVEQFF. The CDR3 nucleotides read TGTGCCAGCAGTTCCGGGACTAGCGGGGGGGTTGAGCAGTTCTTC.

Worth noting for this clone: The same CDR3 arises from other DNA sequences in this sample as well. The chain carries TRBV5-1 and TRBJ1-4, with 9 bases matching TRBD1. The V and J ends lost 4 bases and 8 bases, in that order; junction bases with no gene match: 6. The CDR3 is 14 amino acids. CDR1 and CDR2 (germline): SGHRS, YFSETQ. The CDR3 bases are TGCGCCAGCAGCCAGGACAGGGGACGAGAAAAACTGTTTTTT. Protein product: CASSQDRGREKLFF. The full variable domain, completed using reference TRBV5-1 and TRBJ1-4, is KAGVTQTPRYLIKTRGQQVTLSCSPISGHRSVSWYQQTPGQGLQFLFEYFSETQRNKGNFPGRFSGRQFSNSRSEMNVSTLELGDSALYLCASSQDRGREKLFFGSGTQLSVL.

This clone was observed a handful of times. This rearrangement joins TRBV30 to TRBJ1-4, with 8 positions matching TRBD1. This CDR3 spans 15 amino acids. CDR1 and CDR2 from the germline V gene are GTSNPN and SVGIG (reference sequence). With 3 bases clipped from V and 7 bases from J, the junction kept 10 bases outside the gene matches. This chain's CDR3 is CAWSGSGTGGEKLFF. The CDR3 region has the DNA TGTGCCTGGAGCGGTTCAGGGACAGGTGGTGAAAAACTGTTTTTT. Complete variable domain (other parts from reference TRBV30 and TRBJ1-4): SQTIHQWPATLVQPVGSPLSLECTVEGTSNPNLYWYRQAAGRGLQLLFYSVGIGQISSEVPQNLSASRPQDRQFILSSKKLLLSDSGFYLCAWSGSGTGGEKLFFGSGTQLSVL.

The chain combines TRBV10-3 with TRBJ2-3, with 7 bases aligning to TRBD1. CDR3 size: 13 residues. V trimming: 7 bases; J trimming: 2 bases; junction bases outside the gene matches: 3. Germline CDR1 is ENHRY and CDR2 is SYGVKD. The CDR3 region is CAITDRDTDTQYF. Here the CDR3 DNA reads TGTGCCATCACCGACAGGGACACAGATACGCAGTATTTT.

This chain uses TRBV7-9 with TRBJ2-7; maybe TRBD2 (6 bases). Germline CDR1 reads SEHNR; CDR2 reads FQNEAQ (reference sequence). The CDR3 totals 14 residues. V shed 4 bases and J shed 3 bases, with 13 bases lying between them. The CDR3, as DNA: TGTGCCAGCAGCTCCCTGGGGGGACGCTACGAGCAGTACTTC. This gives the protein CASSSLGGRYEQYF.

The chain recombines TRBV5-6 with TRBJ1-6, with D maybe TRBD1 (5 bases). The CDR3 spans 14 residues. The V and J ends lost 0 bases and 10 bases respectively, with 11 bases between them. Germline CDR1 is SGHDT and CDR2 is YYEEEE. This CDR3 is CASSLGRDTSPLHF. CDR3 coding DNA: TGTGCCAGCAGCTTGGGCAGGGATACATCACCCCTCCACTTT.

The J gene is TRBJ2-1, the V gene TRBV19, with a weak D call TRBD2 (6 bases). Germline V gene data show CDR1 as LNHDA and CDR2 as SQIVND (reference sequence). This CDR3 comprises 14 residues. Trimming left V 7 bases short and J 5 bases short, with 15 bases between. CDR3 region: CASTLGPSDNEQFF. CDR3 nucleotides: TGTGCCAGTACTCTAGGCCCTAGCGACAATGAGCAGTTCTTC.